This T cell receptor (beta chain) came from a study of blood T cell repertoires in COVID-19 (dated by TCRdb to about 2020). Context from the whole study: Collaborator samples came from the United States, Italy and Spain and covered acute and convalescent phases of COVID-19. The prospective study material was composed of cDNA or gDNA derived from T cells, B-cell-depleted T cells, or PBMCs. Samples came from the ongoing ImmuneRACE study (first 160 participants) plus 1,254 subjects from 6 global collaborators. Deeply sampled blood TCRbeta repertoires from subjects exposed to, actively infected with, or recovered from COVID-19 were included in the dataset. A de-identified subject ID, COVID-19 status, age in years and sex were almost always included in the sample metadata. Where available, HLA class I and class II types were taken from metadata supplied by the sample provider and were not determined by assay-based typing. The repertoires were released in a freely available public database intended as a resource for research on the immune response to SARS-CoV-2.

Remarks on this clone: It has no known antigen specificity. Per-nucleotide qualities are absent, and no much larger clonotype sits a single base away.

TCRbeta CDR3 regions were amplified from genomic DNA using the immunoSEQ Assay, a bias-controlled multiplex PCR. Per the original workflow: The number of nucleated cells in each sample was estimated by amplification of reference gene primers within the assay. Sequence reads were collapsed and filtered to measure the absolute abundance of every unique TCRbeta CDR3 rearrangement. For each sample, productive Simpson clonality was calculated as the square root of Simpson's diversity index across productive rearrangements. TCRdb's version of the immuneACCESS table is confined to in-frame rearrangements and falls short of the full clone set. An unresolved V gene accounts for under half of the shortfall where checked; the remainder is of unknown origin. V and J calls and clone size are as listed in that table; D and trimming were resolved from the DNA. In all, the sample holds some 80,000 clones, and more than 75% of those were seen once. The leading ten clones occupy about 20% of the sample.

Points the paper makes about the study in general: The quantity of clinical and demographic metadata differed by source and by participant and was supplied without curation.

The CDR3 starts with the cysteine, ends with the phenylalanine, and has 13 residues. Only the CDR3 region is kept as DNA, spanning 39 bases read in frame from base 1. According to the germline V gene, CDR1 reads SGHAT and CDR2 reads FQNNGV. The germline ends are 5 bases apart after V is trimmed by 2 bases and J by 3 bases. Whole blood was collected in K2EDTA tubes by collaborating institutions according to the institutions' own protocols. For TCRbeta analysis, collaborator samples were shipped as frozen whole blood, as isolated PBMCs, or as DNA extracted from either sample type. The clonotype was recovered from a human donor in a cohort sampled during active COVID-19. The chain employs TRBV11-2 and TRBJ1-3; the D gene is unclear. Sequencing was done on a sample of peripheral blood. The nucleotide sequence reads TGTGCCAGCAGCTTACCAGGTGGAAACACCATATATTTT. This yields the protein CASSLPGGNTIYF.